This T cell receptor (beta chain) was sequenced in a study of spatial heterogeneity in lung cancer. Turning to the study itself: Sequencing consistently turned up more beta-chain sequences than alpha-chain sequences.

TCRdb independently ran MiXCR on the 5' RACE reads; one entry per CDR3 protein. The sample consists of about 6,000 distinct CDR3 sequences, over 13% of them appearing once. Overall study results and limits: How many expanded intratumoral alpha and beta TCRs were present tracked the tumor mutation count, which was a count of nonsynonymous mutations.

Time point described: sample taken at primary tumor resection. This clonotype was detected only a few times. Its antigen is as yet unknown. Within a library made for alpha chains, this beta chain is off target, and its count is uninformative. The clonotype was recovered from a male donor with early-stage non-small cell lung cancer. This material consisted of lung tumor tissue, taken at surgery.

The chain's CDR3 is CATGGLPNTEAFF. The CDR3 coding sequence is TGTGCCACCGGGGGACTGCCGAACACTGAAGCTTTCTTT. The V gene is TRBV12-3 or TRBV12-4, the J gene TRBJ1-1; tentatively, D is TRBD1 (5 bases). V was clipped by 10 bases and J by 1 base, with 13 bases between them. This CDR3 is 13 amino acids long.